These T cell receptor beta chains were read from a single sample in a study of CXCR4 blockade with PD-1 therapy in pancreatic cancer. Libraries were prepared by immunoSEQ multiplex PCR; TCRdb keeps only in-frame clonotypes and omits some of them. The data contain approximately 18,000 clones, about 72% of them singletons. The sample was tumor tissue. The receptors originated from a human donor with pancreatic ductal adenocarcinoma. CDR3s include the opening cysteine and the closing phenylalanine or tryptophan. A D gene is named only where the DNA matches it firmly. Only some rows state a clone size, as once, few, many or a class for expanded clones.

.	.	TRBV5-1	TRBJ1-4	TGCGCCAGCAGTCAGGAGGCAGTCGATGAAAAACTGTTTTTT	CASSQEAVDEKLFF
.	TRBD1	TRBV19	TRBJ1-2	TGTGCCAGTATTTCTGGGACAGGGAGGTATGGCTACACCTTC	CASISGTGRYGYTF
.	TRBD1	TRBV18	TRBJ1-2	TGTGCCAGCTCACTTGGGGACAGGGGAAACTATGGCTACACCTTC	CASSLGDRGNYGYTF
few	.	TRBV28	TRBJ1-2	TGTGCCAGCAGCCGGGACCTAATGGCGTACACCTTC	CASSRDLMAYTF
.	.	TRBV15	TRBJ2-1	TGTGCCACCAGCAGAGATCGGGGGCCCTACAATGAGCAGTTCTTC	CATSRDRGPYNEQFF
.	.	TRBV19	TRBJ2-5	TGTGCCTCCTCGGGGGTGGAAGAGACCCAGTACTTC	CASSGVEETQYF
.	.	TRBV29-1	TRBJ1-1	TGCAGCGTTGAAGTACAGGGTATGAACACTGAAGCTTTCTTT	CSVEVQGMNTEAFF
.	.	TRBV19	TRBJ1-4	TGTGCCAGTAGTATACCGGGAGCAAAAACGGAAAAACTGTTTTTT	CASSIPGAKTEKLFF
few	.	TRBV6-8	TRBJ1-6	TGTGCCAGCAGTGAGCGGACCTATAATTCACCCCTCCACTTT	CASSERTYNSPLHF
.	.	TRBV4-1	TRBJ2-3	TGCGCCAGCAGCCAGGCGGGACTCTACACAGATACGCAGTATTTT	CASSQAGLYTDTQYF
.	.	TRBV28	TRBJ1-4	TGTGCCAGCAGTATAACAGGGAGGGAAAAACTGTTTTTT	CASSITGREKLFF
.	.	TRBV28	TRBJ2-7	TGTGCCAGCAGTCCTCTAGGCCCCTCCTACGAGCAGTACTTC	CASSPLGPSYEQYF
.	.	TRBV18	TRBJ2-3	TGTGCCAGCTCACCAACGGCCAAGGGGACAGATACGCAGTATTTT	CASSPTAKGTDTQYF
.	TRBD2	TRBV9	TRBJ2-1	TGTGCCAGCAGCGTAAGGGTAGCGGGATACAATGAGCAGTTCTTC	CASSVRVAGYNEQFF
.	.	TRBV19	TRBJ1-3	TGTGCCAGCAGGACAGTCTCTGGAAACACCATATATTTT	CASRTVSGNTIYF
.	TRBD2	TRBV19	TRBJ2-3	TGTGCCAGCGTCGTCGGGACTAGCGGGACGCAGTATTTT	CASVVGTSGTQYF
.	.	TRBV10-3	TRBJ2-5	TGTGCCATCAGTGAGCAGGTCTACCAAGAGACCCAGTACTTC	CAISEQVYQETQYF
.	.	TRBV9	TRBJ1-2	TGTGCCAGCAGCGTAGACGGGAAGGACTATGGCTACACCTTC	CASSVDGKDYGYTF
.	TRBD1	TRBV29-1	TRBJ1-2	TGCAGCGTTTCAGGGGGAACGCACTATGGCTACACCTTC	CSVSGGTHYGYTF
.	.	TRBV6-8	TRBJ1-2	TGTGCCAGCACTGAGATGAACTATGGCTACACCTTC	CASTEMNYGYTF
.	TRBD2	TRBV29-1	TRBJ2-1	TGCAGCGTTGAAGATCCAGCGGGACCCTTCAATGAGCAGTTCTTC	CSVEDPAGPFNEQFF
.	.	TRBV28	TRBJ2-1	TGTGCCAGCAGTTCTCGAAGGCGGGGCTACAATGAGCAGTTCTTC	CASSSRRRGYNEQFF
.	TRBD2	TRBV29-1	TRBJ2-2	TGCAGCGTTGAAGGGACTAGCGGTTCTGGCGGGGAGCTGTTTTTT	CSVEGTSGSGGELFF
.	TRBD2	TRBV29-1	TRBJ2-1	TGCAGCGCAGGGACTAGCGGGAGACAAATCCAGTTCTTC	CSAGTSGRQIQFF
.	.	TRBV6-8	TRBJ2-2	TGTGCCAGCAGTGCGTTGGCGAACACCGGGGAGCTGTTTTTT	CASSALANTGELFF
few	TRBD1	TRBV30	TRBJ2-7	TGTGCCTGGAGGCCAGGGGGCTCCTACGAGCAGTACTTC	CAWRPGGSYEQYF